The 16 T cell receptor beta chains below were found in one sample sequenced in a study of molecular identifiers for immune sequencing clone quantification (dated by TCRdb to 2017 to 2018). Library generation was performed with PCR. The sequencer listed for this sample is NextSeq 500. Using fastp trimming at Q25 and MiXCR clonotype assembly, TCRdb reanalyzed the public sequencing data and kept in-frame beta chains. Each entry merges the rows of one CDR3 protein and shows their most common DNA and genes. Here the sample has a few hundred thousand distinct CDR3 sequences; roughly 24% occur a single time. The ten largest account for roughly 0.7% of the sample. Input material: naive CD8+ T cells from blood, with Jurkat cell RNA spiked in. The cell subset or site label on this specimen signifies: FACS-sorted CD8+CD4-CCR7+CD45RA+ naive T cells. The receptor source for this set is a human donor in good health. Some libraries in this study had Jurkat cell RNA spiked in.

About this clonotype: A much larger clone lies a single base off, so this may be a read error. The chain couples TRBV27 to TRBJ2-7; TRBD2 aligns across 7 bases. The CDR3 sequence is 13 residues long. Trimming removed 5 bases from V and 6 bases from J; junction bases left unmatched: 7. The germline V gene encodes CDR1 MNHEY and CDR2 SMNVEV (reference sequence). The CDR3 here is CASSPGRGVEQYF. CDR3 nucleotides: TGTGCCAGCAGTCCCGGACGGGGGGTCGAGCAGTACTTC.

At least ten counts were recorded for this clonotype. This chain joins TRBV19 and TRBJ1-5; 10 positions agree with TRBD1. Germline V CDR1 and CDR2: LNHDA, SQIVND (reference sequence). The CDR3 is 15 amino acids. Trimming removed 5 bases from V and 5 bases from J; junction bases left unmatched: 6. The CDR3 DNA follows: TGTGCCAGTAGTGCGGGACAGGGGAGTGATCAGCCCCAGCATTTT. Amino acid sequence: CASSAGQGSDQPQHF. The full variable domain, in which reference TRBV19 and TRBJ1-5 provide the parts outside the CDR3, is DGGITQSPKYLFRKEGQNVTLSCEQNLNHDAMYWYRQDPGQGLRLIYYSQIVNDFQKGDIAEGYSVSREKKESFPLTVTSAQKNPTAFYLCASSAGQGSDQPQHFGDGTRLSIL.

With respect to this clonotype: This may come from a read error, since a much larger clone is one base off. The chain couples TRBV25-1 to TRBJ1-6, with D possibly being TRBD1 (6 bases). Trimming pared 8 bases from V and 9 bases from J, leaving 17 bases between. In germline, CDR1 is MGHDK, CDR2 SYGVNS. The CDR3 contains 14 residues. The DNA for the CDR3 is TGTGCCAGCCACACACAGGGAGCGGCTTCACCCCTCCACTTT. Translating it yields CASHTQGAASPLHF.

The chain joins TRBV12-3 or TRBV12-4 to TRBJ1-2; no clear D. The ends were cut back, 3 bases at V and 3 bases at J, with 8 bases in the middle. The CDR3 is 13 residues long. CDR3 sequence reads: CASSLRVDYGYTF. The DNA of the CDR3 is TGTGCCAGCAGTTTGAGGGTTGACTATGGCTACACCTTC.

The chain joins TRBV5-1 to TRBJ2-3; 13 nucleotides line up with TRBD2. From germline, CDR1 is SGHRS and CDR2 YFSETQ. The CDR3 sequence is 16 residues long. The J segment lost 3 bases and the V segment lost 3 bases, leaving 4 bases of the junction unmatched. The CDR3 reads CASSWTSGSHTDTQYF. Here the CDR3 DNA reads TGCGCCAGCAGCTGGACTAGCGGGAGCCATACAGATACGCAGTATTTT.

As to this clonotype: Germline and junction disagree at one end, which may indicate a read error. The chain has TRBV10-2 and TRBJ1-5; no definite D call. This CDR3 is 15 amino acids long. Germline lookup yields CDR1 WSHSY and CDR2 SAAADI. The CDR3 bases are TGCGCCAGTGGCGGGTCTTCTTATAGCTATCAGCCCCAGCATTTT. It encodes CASGGSSYSYQPQHF.

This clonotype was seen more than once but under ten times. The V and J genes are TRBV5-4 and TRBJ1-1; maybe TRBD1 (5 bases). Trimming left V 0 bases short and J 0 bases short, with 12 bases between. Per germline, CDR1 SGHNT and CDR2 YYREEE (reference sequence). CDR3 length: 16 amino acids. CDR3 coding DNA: TGTGCCAGCAGCTTGGACAGGCCGGGGGTGAACACTGAAGCTTTCTTT. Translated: CASSLDRPGVNTEAFF.

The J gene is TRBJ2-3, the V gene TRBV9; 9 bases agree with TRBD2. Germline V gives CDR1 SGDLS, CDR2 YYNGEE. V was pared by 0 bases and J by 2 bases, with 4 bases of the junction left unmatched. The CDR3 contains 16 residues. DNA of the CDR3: TGTGCCAGCAGCGTAGGGCTAGCGGGAACCACAGATACGCAGTATTTT. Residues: CASSVGLAGTTDTQYF.

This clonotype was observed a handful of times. In DNA form, the CDR3 reads TGTGCCTGGAGCCCCCTGGGGCCTGAAGCTTTCTTT. Translating it yields CAWSPLGPEAFF. J is TRBJ1-1 and V is TRBV30; possible D gene TRBD1, 5 bases. Germline V gene sequence: CDR1 GTSNPN, CDR2 SVGIG (reference sequence). V gave up 3 bases and J gave up 6 bases, with 11 bases separating them. The CDR3 loop spans 12 amino acids.

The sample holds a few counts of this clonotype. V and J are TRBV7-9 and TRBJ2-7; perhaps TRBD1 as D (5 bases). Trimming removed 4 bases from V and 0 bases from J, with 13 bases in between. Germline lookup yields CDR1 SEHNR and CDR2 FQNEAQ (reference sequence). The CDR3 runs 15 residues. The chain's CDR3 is CASSSKTAVSYEQYF. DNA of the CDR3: TGTGCCAGCAGCTCGAAGACAGCTGTCTCCTACGAGCAGTACTTC.

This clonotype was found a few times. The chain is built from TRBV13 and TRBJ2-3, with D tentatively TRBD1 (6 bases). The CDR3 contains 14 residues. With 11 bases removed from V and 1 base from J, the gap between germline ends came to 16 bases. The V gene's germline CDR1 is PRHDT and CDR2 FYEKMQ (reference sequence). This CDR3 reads CAHSPGARTDTQYF. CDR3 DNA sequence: TGTGCCCACTCGCCAGGGGCTCGCACAGATACGCAGTATTTT.

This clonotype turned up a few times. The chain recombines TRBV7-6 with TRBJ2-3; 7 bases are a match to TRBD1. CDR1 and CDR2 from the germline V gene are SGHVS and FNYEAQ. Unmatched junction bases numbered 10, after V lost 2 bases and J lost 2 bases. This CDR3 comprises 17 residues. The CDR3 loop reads CASSLSYPGQFTDTQYF. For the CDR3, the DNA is TGTGCCAGCAGCTTATCCTATCCGGGACAGTTCACAGATACGCAGTATTTT.

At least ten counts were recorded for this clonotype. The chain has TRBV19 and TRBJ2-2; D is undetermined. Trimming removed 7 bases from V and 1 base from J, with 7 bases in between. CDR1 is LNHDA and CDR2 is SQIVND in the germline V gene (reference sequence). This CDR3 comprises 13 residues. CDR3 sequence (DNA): TGTGCCAGTACCCTTGAGAACACCGGGGAGCTGTTTTTT. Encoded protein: CASTLENTGELFF.

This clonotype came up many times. The CDR3 region has the DNA TGTGCCATCAGTGACCGAGCCTACGAGCAGTACTTC. Encoded protein: CAISDRAYEQYF. This chain connects TRBV10-3 to TRBJ2-7; D call uncertain. This CDR3 has 12 residues. CDR1 and CDR2 (germline): ENHRY, SYGVKD. Trimming cost V 3 bases and J 2 bases, with 5 bases left between them.

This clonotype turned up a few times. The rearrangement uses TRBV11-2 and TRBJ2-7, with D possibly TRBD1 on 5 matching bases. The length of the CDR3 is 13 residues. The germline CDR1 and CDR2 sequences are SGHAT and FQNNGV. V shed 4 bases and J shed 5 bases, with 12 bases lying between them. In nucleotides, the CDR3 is TGTGCCAGCAGCTACGACAGTCCCCACGAGCAGTACTTC. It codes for CASSYDSPHEQYF.

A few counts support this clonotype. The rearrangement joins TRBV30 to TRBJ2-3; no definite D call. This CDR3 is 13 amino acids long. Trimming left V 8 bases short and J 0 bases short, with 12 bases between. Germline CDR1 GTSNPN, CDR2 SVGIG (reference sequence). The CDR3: CAGSTVSTDTQYF. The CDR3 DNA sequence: TGTGCCGGTTCCACCGTCAGCACAGATACGCAGTATTTT.